This T cell receptor beta chain was identified in a study of blood T cell repertoires in COVID-19. The overall study: The samples span acute and convalescent COVID-19 from the United States, Italy and Spain. From T cells, B-cell-depleted T cells, or PBMCs came the material, which was cDNA or gDNA.

Original processing notes: Estimation of nucleated cell counts was performed using reference gene primer amplification. This table comes from immunoSEQ multiplex PCR, and its TCRdb copy is limited to in-frame clones, with some not included. V, J and clone size were drawn from that table, and D and trimming were deduced from the DNA. The sample shows around 180,000 clones, roughly 70% of them seen only once. The CDR3 length is 15 residues. Germline V gene sequence: CDR1 MNHEY, CDR2 SVGAGI. The V gene lost 7 bases and the J gene lost 4 bases, with 16 bases spanning the gap. Input material: peripheral blood. The clonotype was recovered from an elderly woman with acute or convalescent COVID-19. The chain has TRBV6-5 and TRBJ1-4; the D gene is possibly TRBD1 (6 bases). Here the CDR3 reads CASTALGQYNEKLFF. The CDR3 region has the DNA TGTGCCAGCACCGCTTTAGGACAGTATAATGAAAAACTGTTTTTT.